What follows are 24 T cell receptor beta chains derived from one specimen sequenced in a study of blood T cells in healthy people across ages. Primed by a sample-barcoded 5' primer and a J-beta primer mix, a second PCR proceeded for about 7 to 11 cycles. Each CDR3 protein gets one entry after TCRdb re-called the 5' RACE reads with MiXCR. The data contain around 940,000 distinct CDR3 sequences, approximately 50% of them singletons. The specimen was blood. These receptors were taken from a woman in her fifties or sixties in good health.

To note about this clonotype: One end of the junction does not line up with germline, which may come from a read error. The chain has TRBV4-2 and TRBJ1-2, with 12 bases fitting TRBD1. The germline gives CDR1 LGHNA, CDR2 YNFKEQ. The CDR3 loop spans 15 amino acids. The CDR3 bases are TGTGCCGGCAGCCAAGGGACAGGGGGCCGGTATGGCTACACCTTC. This encodes CAGSQGTGGRYGYTF.

The chain combines TRBV20-1 with TRBJ2-1; 9 bases are shared with TRBD2. The germline CDR1 and CDR2 sequences are DFQATT and SNEGSKA (reference sequence). V shed 2 bases, J shed 2 bases, and the junction held 7 bases outside the gene matches. There are 16 residues in the CDR3. The CDR3 DNA reads as TGCAGTGCTAGACTAGCGGGGAGGGTCACCTACAATGAGCAGTTCTTC. Its protein is CSARLAGRVTYNEQFF.

J is TRBJ2-5 and V is TRBV14; TRBD1 aligns across 9 bases. The J call is doubtful: the DNA matches TRBJ2-7 better. The CDR3 is 14 residues long. Per germline, CDR1 SGHDN and CDR2 FVKESK. The CDR3 loop reads CASSHGTGYYEQYF. CDR3 nucleotides: TGTGCCAGCAGCCACGGGACAGGGTACTACGAGCAGTACTTC.

The CDR3 is CASSLELDQNSPLHF. The CDR3 region has the DNA TGCGCCAGCAGCTTGGAGTTGGACCAAAATTCACCCCTCCACTTT. This chain links TRBV5-1 with TRBJ1-6; D is undetermined. Trimming pared 0 bases from V and 7 bases from J, leaving 11 bases between. CDR3 length equals 15 residues. Germline V gene sequence: CDR1 SGHRS, CDR2 YFSETQ.

This clonotype was found a few times. This chain links TRBV7-2 with TRBJ2-4; 12 bases align to TRBD2. Germline V gives CDR1 SGHTA, CDR2 FQGNSA. The CDR3 sequence is 20 residues long. The junction had 15 bases not matched to a gene; V was cut back by 5 bases and J by 1 base. CDR3 sequence: CASSPTSGSVRDWAKNIQYF. As DNA, the CDR3 is TGTGCCAGCAGCCCGACTAGCGGGAGTGTGAGGGATTGGGCCAAAAACATTCAGTACTTC.

The J gene is TRBJ2-3, the V gene TRBV10-3; D uncertain. CDR1 ENHRY and CDR2 SYGVKD come from the germline V gene. The V gene lost 0 bases and the J gene lost 5 bases, with 9 bases spanning the gap. The CDR3 runs to 14 residues. The CDR3 sequence is CAISESAPVDTQYF. The CDR3 coding sequence is TGTGCCATCAGTGAGTCTGCCCCGGTAGATACGCAGTATTTT.

The rearrangement links TRBV20-1 to TRBJ1-2; TRBD1 is a possible D gene (6 bases). Germline loops: CDR1 DFQATT, CDR2 SNEGSKA (reference sequence). The CDR3 covers 13 residues. Here the CDR3 reads CANQGRGNYGYTF. The CDR3 nucleotides read TGCGCAAACCAGGGGAGGGGTAACTATGGCTACACCTTC.

This chain joins TRBV27 and TRBJ2-7; D could derive from TRBD1 or TRBD2 (5 bases each). This CDR3 region has 15 residues. V was shortened by 8 bases and J by 7 bases, with 24 bases between the two germline ends. CDR1 MNHEY and CDR2 SMNVEV come from the germline V gene (reference sequence). CDR3 nucleotides: TGTGCCAGCGGCGAAACGGGACCCCCCAGAGGGGAGCAGTACTTC. Its translation: CASGETGPPRGEQYF.

The genes are TRBV7-2 and TRBJ2-5, with 11 bases identical to TRBD2. CDR1 and CDR2 (germline): SGHTA, FQGNSA. The length of the CDR3 is 16 residues. J was trimmed by 3 bases and V by 4 bases; bases with no gene match: 7. The CDR3 bases are TGTGCCAGCAGCTCCCCCTTAGCGGGAGGGGAAGAGACCCAGTACTTC. Translated, it gives CASSSPLAGGEETQYF.

About this clonotype itself: An end of the junction does not agree with germline; a read error may underlie this. V usage is TRBV24-1 and J usage is TRBJ1-2, with a weak D call TRBD1 (5 bases). Germline CDR1 is KGHDR and CDR2 is SFDVKD. The CDR3 totals 14 residues. The CDR3: CVTSEAGTTRGYTF. The CDR3 nucleotides are TGTGTCACCAGTGAAGCAGGGACTACGAGGGGCTACACCTTC.

The chain links TRBV7-9 to TRBJ2-1; 12 nucleotides agree with TRBD2. Germline CDR1 SEHNR, CDR2 FQNEAQ (reference sequence). Trimming at V came to 2 bases and at J to 8 bases, leaving 16 bases not matched to a gene. The CDR3 contains 19 residues. This CDR3 is CASSLNRVRLAGASDEQFF. The CDR3 region has the DNA TGTGCCAGCAGCTTAAATCGAGTGCGACTAGCGGGAGCTTCTGATGAGCAGTTCTTC. The full variable domain, rest sourced from reference TRBV7-9 and TRBJ2-1, is DTGVSQNPRHKITKRGQNVTFRCDPISEHNRLYWYRQTLGQGPEFLTYFQNEAQLEKSRLLSDRFSAERPKGSFSTLEIQRTEQGDSAMYLCASSLNRVRLAGASDEQFFGPGTRLTVL.

This clonotype was counted only a few times. This chain joins TRBV15 and TRBJ2-5, with D perhaps matching TRBD2 (6 bases). The CDR3 contains 13 residues. Trimming removed 3 bases at V and 9 bases at J, with 14 bases between. Germline V gene data show CDR1 as LNHNV and CDR2 as YYDKDF (reference sequence). The CDR3 sequence: CATSRDYPRAQYF. In nucleotides, the CDR3 is TGTGCCACCAGCAGGGACTATCCCAGGGCCCAGTACTTC.

The gene calls are TRBV29-1 and TRBJ2-3, with 8 bases lining up with TRBD2. The CDR3 spans 11 residues. Germline CDR1 SQVTM, CDR2 ANQGSEA. V was pared by 6 bases and J by 12 bases, with 8 bases of the junction left unmatched. As DNA, the CDR3 is TGCAGCGTCCGGAGCGGGGGAAAACAGTATTTT. It codes for CSVRSGGKQYF.

The chain carries TRBV5-1 and TRBJ1-2; 11 bases are shared with TRBD1. Germline CDR1 SGHRS, CDR2 YFSETQ. The ends lost 0 bases at V and 3 bases at J; junction bases unmatched: 4. This CDR3 has 16 residues. The CDR3 loop reads CASSLADRGLHYGYTF. As DNA, the CDR3 is TGCGCCAGCAGCTTGGCGGACAGGGGGCTCCACTATGGCTACACCTTC.

In its sample, this clonotype was seen a few times. The chain recombines TRBV12-3 or TRBV12-4 with TRBJ2-7; no definite D call. The CDR3 is made up of 14 amino acids. Trimming shortened V by 1 base and J by 5 bases, and 12 bases separated the two germline ends. The CDR3 DNA sequence: TGTGCCAGCAGTTTAGTTGGGCCCCGGGACGAGCAGTACTTC. Translated: CASSLVGPRDEQYF.

The chain employs TRBV21-1 and TRBJ1-4; the DNA was not compared with TRBD1, the D call given in the table. TRBV21-1 is a known pseudogene. This CDR3 region has 17 residues. The chain's CDR3 is CASSSTDRAPSYEKLFF. In DNA, the CDR3 is TGTGCCAGCAGCAGCACGGACAGGGCCCCGTCATATGAAAAACTGTTTTTT.

The rearrangement joins TRBV20-1 to TRBJ1-5, with D hard to call. Germline assignment: CDR1 DFQATT and CDR2 SNEGSKA (reference sequence). Trimming took 3 bases from V and 4 from J, leaving 10 bases between them. The CDR3 sequence is 13 residues long. The CDR3 is CSASRDQNQPQHF. The CDR3 DNA reads as TGCAGTGCTAGCCGGGATCAAAATCAGCCCCAGCATTTT.

This sequence joins TRBV7-2 and TRBJ2-2, with D hard to call. CDR1 and CDR2 (germline): SGHTA, FQGNSA. The CDR3 is 16 residues long. The V gene lost 1 base and the J gene lost 1 base, with 10 bases spanning the gap. The chain's CDR3 is CASSLVGRRNTGELFF. The CDR3 nucleotides read TGTGCCAGCAGCTTAGTAGGGCGACGGAACACCGGGGAGCTGTTTTTT. Filled out from reference TRBV7-2 and TRBJ2-2, the complete variable domain reads GAGVSQSPSNKVTEKGKDVELRCDPISGHTALYWYRQSLGQGLEFLIYFQGNSAPDKSGLPSDRFSAERTGGSVSTLTIQRTQQEDSAVYLCASSLVGRRNTGELFFGEGSRLTVL.

V gene TRBV9 combines with J gene TRBJ2-5, with TRBD2 identical over 7 bases. The germline V gene has CDR1 SGDLS and CDR2 YYNGEE. The length of the CDR3 is 15 residues. V lost 4 bases, J lost 5 bases, and 11 bases stayed unmatched. CDR3 DNA: TGTGCCAGCAGCCGAGCGGGGCACTCTTCGGAGACCCAGTACTTC. Residues: CASSRAGHSSETQYF.

The V gene is TRBV28, the J gene TRBJ1-2; TRBD1 matches 8 bases. The CDR3 sequence is 14 residues long. The V segment lost 6 bases and the J segment 0 bases; nucleotides outside the gene matches: 3. The V gene's germline CDR1 is MDHEN and CDR2 SYDVKM. For the CDR3, the DNA is TGTGCCAGCAGAGAGACAGGGGCTAACTATGGCTACACCTTC. It is translated as CASRETGANYGYTF.

The chain joins TRBV5-1 to TRBJ1-1, with D possibly matching TRBD1 (5 bases). V was cut by 0 bases and J by 11 bases, with 11 bases left in between. The CDR3 length is 12 residues. Germline CDR1 and CDR2: SGHRS and YFSETQ. CDR3 DNA sequence: TGCGCCAGCAGCTTGGACGGCAGGGTCGCTTTCTTT. Translated: CASSLDGRVAFF.

The rearrangement joins TRBV21-1 to TRBJ2-7; TRBD1, as called in the table, went unchecked against the DNA. TRBV21-1 is listed as a pseudogene. The CDR3 length is 13 residues. The CDR3 bases are TGTGCCAGCAGCTCGCAACAGGGCCACGAGCAGTACTTC. Protein sequence: CASSSQQGHEQYF.

This clonotype was counted a single time. The chain has TRBV30 and TRBJ2-2, with D perhaps matching TRBD1 (6 bases). The V and J ends lost 4 bases and 4 bases respectively, with 13 bases between them. The CDR3 runs to 14 residues. Germline V gene lookup returns CDR1 GTSNPN and CDR2 SVGIG (reference sequence). As DNA, the CDR3 is TGTGCCTGGACAACAGGGAGTGGCACCGGGGAGCTGTTTTTT. It yields the protein CAWTTGSGTGELFF.

This clonotype was counted at least ten times. The J gene is TRBJ1-2, the V gene TRBV27; 9 bases are shared with TRBD1. The junction had 7 bases not matched to a gene; V was cut back by 7 bases and J by 4 bases. CDR3 length equals 14 residues. Germline CDR1 and CDR2: MNHEY and SMNVEV (reference sequence). The CDR3 DNA sequence: TGTGCCAGCACCCCGGGACAGGGAGGCTATGGCTACACCTTC. This gives the protein CASTPGQGGYGYTF.